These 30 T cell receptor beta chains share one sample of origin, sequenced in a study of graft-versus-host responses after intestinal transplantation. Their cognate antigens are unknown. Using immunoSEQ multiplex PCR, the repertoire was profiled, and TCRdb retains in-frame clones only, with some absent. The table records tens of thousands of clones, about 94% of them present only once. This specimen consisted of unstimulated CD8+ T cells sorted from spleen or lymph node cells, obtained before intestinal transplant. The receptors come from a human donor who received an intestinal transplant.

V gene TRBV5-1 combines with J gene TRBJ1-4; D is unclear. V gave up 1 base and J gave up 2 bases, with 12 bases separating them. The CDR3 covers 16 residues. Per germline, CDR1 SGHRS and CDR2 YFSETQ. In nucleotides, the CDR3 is TGCGCCAGCAGCTTGACCCTCATTGGGACTAATGAAAAACTGTTTTTT. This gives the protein CASSLTLIGTNEKLFF.

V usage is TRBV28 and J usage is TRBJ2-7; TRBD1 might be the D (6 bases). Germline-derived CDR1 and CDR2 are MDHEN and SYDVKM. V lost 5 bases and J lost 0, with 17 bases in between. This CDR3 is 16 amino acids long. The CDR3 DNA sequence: TGTGCCAGCAGTGTTGTTGTGGACAGCAGCTCCTACGAGCAGTACTTC. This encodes CASSVVVDSSSYEQYF.

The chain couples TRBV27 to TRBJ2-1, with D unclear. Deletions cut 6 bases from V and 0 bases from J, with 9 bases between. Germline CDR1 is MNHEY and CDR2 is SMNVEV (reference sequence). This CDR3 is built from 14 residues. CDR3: CASREVGSYNEQFF. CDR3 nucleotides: TGTGCCAGCAGAGAGGTCGGCTCCTACAATGAGCAGTTCTTC.

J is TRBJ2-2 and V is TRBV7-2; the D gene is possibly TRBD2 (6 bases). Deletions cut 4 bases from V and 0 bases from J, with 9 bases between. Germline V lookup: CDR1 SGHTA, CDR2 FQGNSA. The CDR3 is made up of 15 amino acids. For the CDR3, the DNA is TGTGCCAGCAGCTACGGGACTTCGAACACCGGGGAGCTGTTTTTT. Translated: CASSYGTSNTGELFF.

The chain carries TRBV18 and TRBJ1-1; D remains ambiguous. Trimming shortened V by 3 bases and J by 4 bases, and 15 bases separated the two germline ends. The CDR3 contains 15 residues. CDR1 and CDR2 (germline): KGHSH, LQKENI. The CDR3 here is CASSPGERPRTEAFF. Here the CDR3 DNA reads TGTGCCAGCTCACCTGGCGAAAGGCCTCGCACTGAAGCTTTCTTT.

CDR3 nucleotide sequence: TGTGCCACCACGAATAGCGGTTACGAGCAGTACTTC. Translated: CATTNSGYEQYF. The chain carries TRBV15 and TRBJ2-7; D perhaps matches TRBD2 (6 bases). V was shortened by 7 bases and J by 4 bases, with 11 bases between the two germline ends. Per the germline V gene, CDR1 is LNHNV and CDR2 is YYDKDF (reference sequence). The CDR3 consists of 12 residues.

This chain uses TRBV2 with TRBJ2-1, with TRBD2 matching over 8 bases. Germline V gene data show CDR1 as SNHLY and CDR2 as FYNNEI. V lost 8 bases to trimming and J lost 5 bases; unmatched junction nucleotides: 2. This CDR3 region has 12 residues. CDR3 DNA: TGTGCCAGCGATAGCGGGAACAATGAGCAGTTCTTC. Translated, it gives CASDSGNNEQFF.

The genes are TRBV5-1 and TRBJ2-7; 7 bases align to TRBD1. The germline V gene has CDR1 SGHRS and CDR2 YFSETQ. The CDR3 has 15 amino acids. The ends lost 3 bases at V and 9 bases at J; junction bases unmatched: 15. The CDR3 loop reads CASSWGEDRDLRQYF. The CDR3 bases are TGCGCCAGCAGCTGGGGAGAAGACAGGGATCTACGGCAGTACTTC.

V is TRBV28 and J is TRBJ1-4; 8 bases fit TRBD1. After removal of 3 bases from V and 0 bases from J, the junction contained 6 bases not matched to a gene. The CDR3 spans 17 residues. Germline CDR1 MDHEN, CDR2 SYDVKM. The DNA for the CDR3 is TGTGCCAGCAGTTTGCAGGGGGCGACCTCAACTAATGAAAAACTGTTTTTT. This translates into CASSLQGATSTNEKLFF.

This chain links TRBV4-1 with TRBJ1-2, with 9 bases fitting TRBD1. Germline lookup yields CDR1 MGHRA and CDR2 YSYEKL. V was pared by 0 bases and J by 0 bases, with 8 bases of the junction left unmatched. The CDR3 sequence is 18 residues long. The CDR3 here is CASSQEGQGRHTNYGYTF. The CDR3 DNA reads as TGCGCCAGCAGCCAAGAGGGACAGGGAAGACATACTAACTATGGCTACACCTTC.

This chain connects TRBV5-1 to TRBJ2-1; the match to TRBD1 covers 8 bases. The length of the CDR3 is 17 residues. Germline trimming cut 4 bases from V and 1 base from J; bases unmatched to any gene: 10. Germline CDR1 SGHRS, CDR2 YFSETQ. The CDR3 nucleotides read TGCGCCAGCAGCCCTAAAGCGGACAGGGTGTCCTACAATGAGCAGTTCTTC. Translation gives CASSPKADRVSYNEQFF.

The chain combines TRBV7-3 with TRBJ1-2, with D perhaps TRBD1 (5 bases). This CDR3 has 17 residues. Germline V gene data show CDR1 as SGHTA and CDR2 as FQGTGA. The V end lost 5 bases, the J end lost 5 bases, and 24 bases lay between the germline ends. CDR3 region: CASSPGGTTDPRYGYTF. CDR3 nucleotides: TGTGCCAGCAGCCCCGGAGGGACCACGGACCCTAGATATGGCTACACCTTC.

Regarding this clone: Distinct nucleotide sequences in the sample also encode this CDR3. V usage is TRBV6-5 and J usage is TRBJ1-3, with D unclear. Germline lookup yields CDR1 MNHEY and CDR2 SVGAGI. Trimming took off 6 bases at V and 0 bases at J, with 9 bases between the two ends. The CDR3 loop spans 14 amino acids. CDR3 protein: CASSPVSSGNTIYF. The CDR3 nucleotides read TGTGCCAGCAGCCCAGTAAGCTCTGGAAACACCATATATTTT.

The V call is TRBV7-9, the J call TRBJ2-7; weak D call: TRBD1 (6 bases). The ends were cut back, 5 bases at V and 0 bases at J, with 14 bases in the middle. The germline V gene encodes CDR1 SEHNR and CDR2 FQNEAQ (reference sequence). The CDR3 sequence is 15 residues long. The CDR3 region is CASSHVQGPSYEQYF. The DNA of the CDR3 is TGTGCCAGCAGCCATGTGCAGGGGCCCTCCTACGAGCAGTACTTC.

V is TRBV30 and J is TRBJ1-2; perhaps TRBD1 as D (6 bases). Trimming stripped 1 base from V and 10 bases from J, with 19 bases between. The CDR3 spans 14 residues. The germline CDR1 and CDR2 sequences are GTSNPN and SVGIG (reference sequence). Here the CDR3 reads CAWSGRAEGGDYTF. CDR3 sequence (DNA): TGTGCCTGGAGTGGAAGGGCGGAGGGGGGGGACTACACCTTC.

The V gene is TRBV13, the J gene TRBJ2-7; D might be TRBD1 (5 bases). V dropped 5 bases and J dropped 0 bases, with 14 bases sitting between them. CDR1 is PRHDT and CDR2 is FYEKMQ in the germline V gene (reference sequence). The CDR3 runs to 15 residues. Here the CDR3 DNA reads TGTGCCAGCAGCCCAGGGCTTCTTCACTCCTACGAGCAGTACTTC. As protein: CASSPGLLHSYEQYF.

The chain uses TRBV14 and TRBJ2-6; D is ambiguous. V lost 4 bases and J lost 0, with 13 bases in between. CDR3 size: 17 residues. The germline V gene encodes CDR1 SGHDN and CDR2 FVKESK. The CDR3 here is CASSPIGQSSGANVLTF. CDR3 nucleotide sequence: TGTGCCAGCAGCCCCATCGGGCAGTCCTCTGGGGCCAACGTCCTGACTTTC.

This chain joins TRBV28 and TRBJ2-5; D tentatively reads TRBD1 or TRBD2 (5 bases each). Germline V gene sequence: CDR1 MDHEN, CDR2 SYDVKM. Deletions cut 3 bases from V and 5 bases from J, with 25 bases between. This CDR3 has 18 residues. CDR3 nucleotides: TGTGCCAGCAGTTTCTCGTTGACAGCGAGGGGACCCAAGGAGACCCAGTACTTC. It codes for CASSFSLTARGPKETQYF.

The DNA of the CDR3 is TGTGCCAGCACCCTATTGGCGGGAGAGTACCAAGAGACCCAGTACTTC. Translated: CASTLLAGEYQETQYF. The rearrangement links TRBV7-6 to TRBJ2-5, with 7 positions matching TRBD2. V lost 7 bases and J lost 0; bases outside the gene matches: 11. CDR3 length: 16 residues. Germline CDR1 and CDR2: SGHVS and FNYEAQ.

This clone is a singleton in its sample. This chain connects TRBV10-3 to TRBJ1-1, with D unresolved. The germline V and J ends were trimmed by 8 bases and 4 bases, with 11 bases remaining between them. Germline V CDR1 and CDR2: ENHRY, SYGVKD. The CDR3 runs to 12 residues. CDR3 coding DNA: TGTGCCATCGTCGGGGAGAGCACTGAAGCTTTCTTT. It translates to CAIVGESTEAFF.

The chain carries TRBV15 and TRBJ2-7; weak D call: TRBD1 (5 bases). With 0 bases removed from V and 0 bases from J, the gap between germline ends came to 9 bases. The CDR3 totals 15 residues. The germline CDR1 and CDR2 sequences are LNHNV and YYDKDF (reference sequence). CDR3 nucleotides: TGTGCCACCAGCAGAGATCTCGACAGCTCCTACGAGCAGTACTTC. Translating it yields CATSRDLDSSYEQYF.

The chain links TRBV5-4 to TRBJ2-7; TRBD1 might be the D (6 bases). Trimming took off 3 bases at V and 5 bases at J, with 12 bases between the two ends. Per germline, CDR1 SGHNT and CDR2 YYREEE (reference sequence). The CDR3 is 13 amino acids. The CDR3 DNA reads TGTGCCAGCAGCTCAGAGACAGGACACGAGCAGTACTTC. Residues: CASSSETGHEQYF.

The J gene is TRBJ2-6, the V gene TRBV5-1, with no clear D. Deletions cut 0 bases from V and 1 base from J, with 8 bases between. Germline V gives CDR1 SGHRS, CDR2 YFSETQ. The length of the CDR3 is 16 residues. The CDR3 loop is CASSLGIFSGANVLTF. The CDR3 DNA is TGCGCCAGCAGCTTGGGAATCTTTTCTGGGGCCAACGTCCTGACTTTC.

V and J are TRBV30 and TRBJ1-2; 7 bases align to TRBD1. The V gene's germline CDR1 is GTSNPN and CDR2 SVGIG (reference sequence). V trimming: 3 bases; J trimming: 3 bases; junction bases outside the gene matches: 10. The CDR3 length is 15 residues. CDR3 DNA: TGTGCCTGGAGCGGGGGACAGACCTACTACTATGGCTACACCTTC. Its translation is CAWSGGQTYYYGYTF.

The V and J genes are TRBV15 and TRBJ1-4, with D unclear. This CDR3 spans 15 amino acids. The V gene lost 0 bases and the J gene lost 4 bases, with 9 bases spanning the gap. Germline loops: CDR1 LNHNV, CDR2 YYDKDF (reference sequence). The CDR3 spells CATSRDGEGNEKLFF. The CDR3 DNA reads TGTGCCACCAGCAGAGATGGGGAGGGTAATGAAAAACTGTTTTTT.

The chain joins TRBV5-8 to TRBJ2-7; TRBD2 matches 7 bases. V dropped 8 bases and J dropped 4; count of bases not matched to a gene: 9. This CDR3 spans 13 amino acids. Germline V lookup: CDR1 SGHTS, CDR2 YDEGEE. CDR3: CASRGGRGYEQYF. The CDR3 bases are TGTGCCAGTAGGGGCGGGAGAGGGTACGAGCAGTACTTC.

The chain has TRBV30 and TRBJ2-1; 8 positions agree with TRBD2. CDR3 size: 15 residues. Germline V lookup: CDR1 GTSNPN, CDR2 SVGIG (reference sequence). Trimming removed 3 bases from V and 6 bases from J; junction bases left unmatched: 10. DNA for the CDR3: TGTGCCTGGAGAGCGGGGGCGGGAATTGCCAATGAGCAGTTCTTC. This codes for CAWRAGAGIANEQFF.

The CDR3 protein is CASSEAYRWHEQYF. The CDR3 nucleotides read TGTGCCAGCAGTGAAGCATACCGCTGGCACGAGCAGTACTTC. The J gene is TRBJ2-7, the V gene TRBV6-1, with D unresolved. Per germline, CDR1 MNHNS and CDR2 SASEGT. V was cut by 0 bases and J by 5 bases, with 11 bases left in between. The CDR3 contains 14 residues.

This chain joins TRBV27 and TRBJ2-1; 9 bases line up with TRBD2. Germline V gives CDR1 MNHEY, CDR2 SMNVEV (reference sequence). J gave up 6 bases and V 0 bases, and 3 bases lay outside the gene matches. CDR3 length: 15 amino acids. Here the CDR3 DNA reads TGTGCCAGCAGTTTATCCCTTAGCGGGAGCAATGAGCAGTTCTTC. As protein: CASSLSLSGSNEQFF.

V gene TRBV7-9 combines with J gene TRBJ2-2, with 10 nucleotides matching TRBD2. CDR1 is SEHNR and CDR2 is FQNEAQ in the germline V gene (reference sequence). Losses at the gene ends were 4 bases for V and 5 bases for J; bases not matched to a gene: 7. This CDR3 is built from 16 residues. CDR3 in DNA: TGTGCCAGCAGCTCCACGGGACTAGCGACGACCGGGGAGCTGTTTTTT. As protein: CASSSTGLATTGELFF. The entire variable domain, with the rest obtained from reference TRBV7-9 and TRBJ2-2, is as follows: DTGVSQNPRHKITKRGQNVTFRCDPISEHNRLYWYRQTLGQGPEFLTYFQNEAQLEKSRLLSDRFSAERPKGSFSTLEIQRTEQGDSAMYLCASSSTGLATTGELFFGEGSRLTVL.